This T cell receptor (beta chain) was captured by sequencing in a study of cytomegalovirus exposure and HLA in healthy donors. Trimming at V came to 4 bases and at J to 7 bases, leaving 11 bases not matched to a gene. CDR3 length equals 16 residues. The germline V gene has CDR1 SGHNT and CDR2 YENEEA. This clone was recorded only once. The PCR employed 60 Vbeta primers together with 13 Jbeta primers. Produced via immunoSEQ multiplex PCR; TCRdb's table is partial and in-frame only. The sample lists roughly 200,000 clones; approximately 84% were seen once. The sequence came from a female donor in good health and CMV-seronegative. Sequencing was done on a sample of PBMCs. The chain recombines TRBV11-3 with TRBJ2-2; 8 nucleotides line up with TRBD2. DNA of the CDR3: TGTGCCAGCAGCTCCCGGGAGGGCCGAATTGGCGGGGAGCTGTTTTTT. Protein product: CASSSREGRIGGELFF. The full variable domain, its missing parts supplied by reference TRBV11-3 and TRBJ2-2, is EAGVVQSPRYKIIEKKQPVAFWCNPISGHNTLYWYLQNLGQGPELLIRYENEEAVDDSQLPKDRFSAERLKGVDSTLKIQPAELGDSAVYLCASSSREGRIGGELFFGEGSRLTVL.